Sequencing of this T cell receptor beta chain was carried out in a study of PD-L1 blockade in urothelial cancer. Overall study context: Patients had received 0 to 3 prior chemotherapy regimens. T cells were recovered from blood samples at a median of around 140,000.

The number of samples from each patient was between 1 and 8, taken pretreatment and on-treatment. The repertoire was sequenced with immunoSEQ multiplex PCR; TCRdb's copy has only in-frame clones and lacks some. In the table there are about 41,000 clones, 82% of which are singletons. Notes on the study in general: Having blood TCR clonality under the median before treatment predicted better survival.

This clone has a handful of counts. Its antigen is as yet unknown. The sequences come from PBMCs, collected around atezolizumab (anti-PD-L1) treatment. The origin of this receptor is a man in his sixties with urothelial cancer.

This CDR3 reads CSVRTGGAEKLFF. The DNA for the CDR3 is TGCAGCGTAAGGACAGGGGGTGCTGAAAAACTGTTTTTT. The J gene is TRBJ1-4, the V gene TRBV29-1; 10 bases are a match to TRBD1. V lost 6 bases and J lost 7; bases outside the gene matches: 5. Germline V lookup: CDR1 SQVTM, CDR2 ANQGSEA. The CDR3 loop spans 13 amino acids.